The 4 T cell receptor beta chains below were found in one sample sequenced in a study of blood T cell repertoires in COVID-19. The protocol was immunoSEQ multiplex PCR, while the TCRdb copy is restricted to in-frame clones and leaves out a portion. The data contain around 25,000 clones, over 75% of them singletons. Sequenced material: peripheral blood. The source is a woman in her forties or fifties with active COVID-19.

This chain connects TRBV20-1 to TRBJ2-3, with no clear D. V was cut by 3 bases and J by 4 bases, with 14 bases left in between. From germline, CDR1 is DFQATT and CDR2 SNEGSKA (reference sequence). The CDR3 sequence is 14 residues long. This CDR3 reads CSASRSVVPDTQYF. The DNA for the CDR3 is TGCAGTGCTAGTCGATCGGTAGTCCCAGATACGCAGTATTTT.

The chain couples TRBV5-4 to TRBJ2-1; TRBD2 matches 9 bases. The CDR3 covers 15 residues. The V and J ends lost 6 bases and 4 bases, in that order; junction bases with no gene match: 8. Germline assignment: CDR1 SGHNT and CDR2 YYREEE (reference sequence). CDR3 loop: CASKEAGGPYNEQFF. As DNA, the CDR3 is TGTGCCAGCAAGGAGGCGGGAGGGCCGTACAATGAGCAGTTCTTC.

CDR3 protein: CASSISSGSFYEQYF. The CDR3 bases are TGTGCCAGTAGTATCTCTAGCGGGAGTTTCTACGAGCAGTACTTC. The rearrangement links TRBV19 to TRBJ2-7; TRBD2 aligns across 10 bases. With 3 bases clipped from V and 3 bases from J, the junction kept 5 bases outside the gene matches. CDR1 is LNHDA, CDR2 SQIVND, per germline (reference sequence). The CDR3 runs to 15 residues. The whole variable domain, filled in from reference TRBV19 and TRBJ2-7, reads DGGITQSPKYLFRKEGQNVTLSCEQNLNHDAMYWYRQDPGQGLRLIYYSQIVNDFQKGDIAEGYSVSREKKESFPLTVTSAQKNPTAFYLCASSISSGSFYEQYFGPGTRLTVT.

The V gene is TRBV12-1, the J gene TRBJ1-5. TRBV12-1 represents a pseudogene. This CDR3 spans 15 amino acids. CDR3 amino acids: CASSPMPGVREPQHF. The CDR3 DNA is TGTGCCAGCAGCCCAATGCCGGGGGTGAGGGAGCCCCAGCATTTT.